The following is a T cell receptor (beta chain) sequence with its context. Its antigen is as yet unknown. The length of the CDR3 is 15 residues. Germline V lookup: CDR1 LGHNA, CDR2 YNFKEQ. J gave up 2 bases and V 4 bases, and 7 bases lay outside the gene matches. The sample is drawn from a study of cytomegalovirus exposure and HLA in healthy donors. Primers for the PCR totalled 60 Vbeta and 13 Jbeta. This table comes from immunoSEQ multiplex PCR, and its TCRdb copy is limited to in-frame clones, with some not included. This table has under 250,000 clones, around 86% appearing once. Study findings and constraints: In vitro checks showed that a few CMV-associated chains really do target CMV antigens.

The sequence came from a woman aged 45-65 years in good health and CMV-seropositive. V and J are TRBV4-2 and TRBJ2-7, with 8 bases identical to TRBD2. The sample comprised PBMCs. CDR3 DNA sequence: TGTGCCAGCAGCCTAAGGCCGGGGGGGACCTACGAGCAGTACTTC. Translated: CASSLRPGGTYEQYF.